This TCR beta chain is drawn from a study of spatial heterogeneity in lung cancer (dated by TCRdb to the late 2010s). Notes on the research overall: Beta-chain transcripts were consistently detected in greater numbers than alpha-chain transcripts, which likely reflected higher beta-chain transcript abundance. TCR repertoire features were related to nonsynonymous mutation counts determined by whole-exome sequencing of tumor tissue. In the raw uncorrected reads, each unique combination of TCR and UMI appeared on average more than ten times. Both alpha and beta chains were TCR-sequenced in samples taken at surgery, namely 220 tumor regions, 62 to 65 matched nontumor lung samples and approximately 58 PBMC samples. The study quantitatively compared TCR alpha and beta repertoires across multiple tumor regions, matched nontumor lung and blood in non-small cell lung cancer.

This specimen's time point label, per the study, means: sample taken at primary tumor resection. For TCR sequencing, whole RNA was extracted from tumor and nontumor lung tissue, or from cryopreserved PBMC samples, and no cell sorting was done. The donors were more than 65 patients from the lung TRACERx cohort who had early-stage, untreated non-small cell lung cancer. Only patients for whom sufficient RNA was available from at least two tumor regions were selected for TCR sequencing. The paper's findings and limits, for the study overall: Confirming at a functional level the hypothesis that regional TCRs recognize regional mutations was considered to require additional single-cell paired TCR alpha and beta sequencing. Ubiquitous expanded tumor TCRs were found in blood more often at tumor resection than at routine follow-up.

The CDR3 holds 14 amino acids from the cysteine to the phenylalanine. Only CDR3 DNA is held: 42 bases, read in frame from base 1. Germline trimming amounts to 5 bases on V and 13 bases on J, with 11 as the count of junction bases outside the gene matches. The germline V gene (reference sequence) sets CDR1 to DFQATT and CDR2 to SNEGSKA. To prepare the library, 5' RACE was applied. The instrument given in TCRdb is NextSeq 500. To allow correction of PCR and sequencing errors, the TCR library protocol tagged every TCR cDNA molecule with a unique molecular identifier. The study's own analysis went as follows. TCR identification, UMI-based error correction and CDR3 extraction were all carried out with Decombinator tools. Expanded TCRs were defined as those above a frequency of 2 per 1,000, corresponding to the top 1% of the tumor frequency distribution. Renyi diversity was calculated using the R vegan package after each repertoire was subsampled 100 times to 5,000 TCRs. CDR3 similarity networks were built from amino acid triplet string-kernel similarity, with CDR3s being connected when pairwise similarity was above 0.82. The public reads were reanalyzed by TCRdb: fastp trimming at Q25, MiXCR alignment, in-frame beta chains only. CDR3 protein duplicates are merged, each entry listing the most common genes and DNA. The V and J calls were determined by TCRdb, not by the authors. The sample table lists over 2,000 distinct CDR3 sequences, less than 15% of them with a count of one. Approximately 50% of the sample is taken by the ten largest.

This clonotype was seen many times. What this receptor recognizes is not known. No much larger clone exists at a distance of one base, and base qualities are not known. The sequencing here drew on PBMCs, taken at surgery. The V gene is TRBV20-1 and the J gene is TRBJ2-4; 13 nucleotides in the junction match TRBD2. The TCR originated in a male donor with early-stage non-small cell lung cancer. DNA sequence: TGCAGTGCTCTTAGTGGACTAGCGGGAGTTACCCAGTACTTC. This encodes CSALSGLAGVTQYF.